These T cell receptor beta chains were read from a single sample in a study of T-cell reconstitution after alpha-beta-depleted transplantation in children. TCRdb re-analysed the PCR reads in MiXCR, keeping a single row per CDR3 protein. The repertoire includes hundreds of thousands of distinct CDR3 sequences, around 15% of them detected once, and 5% sits in the top ten. The input for sequencing was PBMCs, mostly from graft donor cells, taken 360 days after TCRalphabeta/CD19-depleted stem cell transplant. The receptors stem from a male patient between 10 and 17 years old who had a stem cell transplant for acute lymphoblastic leukemia, so the T cells may come from the graft donor. Each CDR3 is given with its conserved first and last residue. D genes are given only for firm matches. Rows give clone size only sometimes, using once, few, many, or a class for an expanded clone.

CDR3 DNA	CDR3 protein	D gene	clone size	V gene	J gene	CDR3 length
TGTGCCACCAGCAGAGCCAGGGGCGGTTACAATGAGCAGTTCTTC	CATSRARGGYNEQFF	-	few	TRBV15	TRBJ2-1	15
TGTGCCATCAGTGGGGGGGGGGCGTACTACGAGCAGTACTTC	CAISGGGAYYEQYF	-	many	TRBV10-3	TRBJ2-7	14
TGCAGTGTCCCCTGGGGGGGCTTAACAGATACGCAGTATTTT	CSVPWGGLTDTQYF	-	few	TRBV20-1	TRBJ2-3	14
TGTGCCAGCTCACCTGACAGGGGAGAGCGTTACGAGCAGTACTTC	CASSPDRGERYEQYF	TRBD1	-	TRBV18	TRBJ2-7	15
TGTGCCAGCAGCCAGACAGACAAGAGGACCCAGTACTTC	CASSQTDKRTQYF	-	-	TRBV11-1	TRBJ2-5	13
TGTGCCAGCAACGAAGGACAGAGCTCCTACGAGCAGTACTTC	CASNEGQSSYEQYF	-	-	TRBV5-6	TRBJ2-7	14
TGCGCCAGCAGCTTGGTTGGCGGGCTCAGTAACAATGAGCAGTTCTTC	CASSLVGGLSNNEQFF	-	few	TRBV5-1	TRBJ2-1	16
TGTGCCAGCAGCCCACCCTCTTCCGGATCCTACGAGCAGTACTTC	CASSPPSSGSYEQYF	-	-	TRBV9	TRBJ2-7	15
TGCGCCAGCAGCTTGGCCCTAGGACGGATTAACTATGGCTACACCTTC	CASSLALGRINYGYTF	-	many	TRBV5-1	TRBJ1-2	16
TGCAGTGCCAGCGGCCTCGAGGGAATGGCAAGCGAGCAGTACTTC	CSASGLEGMASEQYF	-	few	TRBV20-1	TRBJ2-7	15
TGCAGCGTTGAATTGACAGGGGGGGTCGACGAGCAGTACTTC	CSVELTGGVDEQYF	TRBD1	few	TRBV29-1	TRBJ2-7	14
TGTGCCAGCAGTCCGAGCGGGTCGAACTCCTACGAGCAGTACTTC	CASSPSGSNSYEQYF	-	many	TRBV6-1	TRBJ2-7	15
TGCAGTGCAAAACAGGGGCTCTCCTACGAGCAGTACTTC	CSAKQGLSYEQYF	TRBD1	-	TRBV20-1	TRBJ2-7	13
TGTGCCAGCAGCTGGGGGACGGGTGAGCAGTTCTTC	CASSWGTGEQFF	-	many	TRBV7-9	TRBJ2-1	12
TGTGCCAGCCTCTACCTGAGCGGGAGGAAGAATGAGCAGTTCTTC	CASLYLSGRKNEQFF	TRBD2	-	TRBV25-1	TRBJ2-1	15
TGTGCCAGCAGCATCCGGGACAGGGGGAGGATTGAAGAGACCCAGTACTTC	CASSIRDRGRIEETQYF	TRBD1	few	TRBV28	TRBJ2-5	17
TGCAGTGCTAGAAAAAGATTGGGGGAATCCTACAATGAGCAGTTCTTC	CSARKRLGESYNEQFF	-	-	TRBV20-1	TRBJ2-1	16
TGTGCCAGCAGCTTAGATCGGGCAAGACGGAAAACTGAAGCTTTCTTT	CASSLDRARRKTEAFF	-	-	TRBV7-8	TRBJ1-1	16
TGTGTCAGCAGGCTAACTAGCGACGAAGAGACCCAGTACTTC	CVSRLTSDEETQYF	TRBD2	-	TRBV28	TRBJ2-5	14
TGTGCCAGCAGTCCCGCTCAGGGGAACTATGGCTACACCTTC	CASSPAQGNYGYTF	-	many	TRBV27	TRBJ1-2	14
TGTGCCAGCAGTCTCCTAGCAAGCAATGAGCAGTTCTTC	CASSLLASNEQFF	-	many	TRBV12-3/TRBV12-4	TRBJ2-1	13
TGTGCCACCAGCAGAGTCCCGGGACAGGGTTACAATGAGCAGTTCTTC	CATSRVPGQGYNEQFF	TRBD1	few	TRBV15	TRBJ2-1	16
TGCAGTGTCAGACTGGCTAGCGGGAGAAATGAGCAGTTCTTC	CSVRLASGRNEQFF	TRBD2	-	TRBV20-1	TRBJ2-1	14